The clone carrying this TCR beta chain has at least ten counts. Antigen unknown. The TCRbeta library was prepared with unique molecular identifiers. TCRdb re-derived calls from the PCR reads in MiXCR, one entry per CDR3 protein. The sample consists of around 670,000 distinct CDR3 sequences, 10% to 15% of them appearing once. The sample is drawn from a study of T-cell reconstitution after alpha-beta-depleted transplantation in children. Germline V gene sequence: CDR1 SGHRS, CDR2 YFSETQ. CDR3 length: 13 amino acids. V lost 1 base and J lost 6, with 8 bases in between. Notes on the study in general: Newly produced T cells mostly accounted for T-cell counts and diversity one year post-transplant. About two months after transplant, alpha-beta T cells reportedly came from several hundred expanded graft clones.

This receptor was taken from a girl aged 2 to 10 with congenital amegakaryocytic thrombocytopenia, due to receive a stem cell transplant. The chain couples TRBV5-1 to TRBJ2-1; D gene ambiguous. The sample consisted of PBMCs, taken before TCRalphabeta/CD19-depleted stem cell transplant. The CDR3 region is CASSLLSSNEQFF. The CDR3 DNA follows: TGCGCCAGCAGCTTGCTGTCTTCCAATGAGCAGTTCTTC.